This TCR beta chain was observed in a study of chemoradiotherapy in HPV16-positive cancers. The overall study: Functional T-cell assays on a couple of HPV16-positive patients' cells defined candidate HPV-specific clones and common TCR motifs.

Study results and limitations: Candidate HPV-specific clones and E7-related TCR motifs grew in tumor during treatment.

A remark on this clone: Its target is not known.

Samples were taken several times over chemoradiotherapy. After removal of 4 bases from V and 10 bases from J, the junction contained 5 bases not matched to a gene. The CDR3 length is 13 residues. The germline V gene has CDR1 SGHKS and CDR2 YYEKEE (reference sequence). Assay: immunoSEQ multiplex PCR; the TCRdb copy retains only in-frame clones and omits some. Here the sample spans over 15,000 clones, about four fifths being singletons. The clonotype comes from a human donor with HPV-associated anogenital cancer. The rearrangement links TRBV5-5 to TRBJ2-1; TRBD1 aligns across 10 bases. The specimen was obtained from a patient who underwent chemoradiotherapy. The CDR3 coding sequence is TGTGCCAGCAGCCTTGGGACAGGGGAAGAGCAGTTCTTC. Its translation is CASSLGTGEEQFF. Supplemented by reference TRBV5-5 and TRBJ2-1, the full variable domain reads DAGVTQSPTHLIKTRGQQVTLRCSPISGHKSVSWYQQVLGQGPQFIFQYYEKEERGRGNFPDRFSARQFPNYSSELNVNALLLGDSALYLCASSLGTGEEQFFGPGTRLTVL.